This paragraph reports one T cell receptor (beta chain). Its antigen is still unknown. No qualities accompany the bases; no much larger clone lies one base away. This sample's treatment or condition label indicates: roughly 10-day PBMC culture with coronavirus spike peptide pools or control peptides (ViraFEST assay). The ViraFEST assay, used in the study, expanded antigen-specific T cells with peptide pools and then identified the expanded clonotypes through TCR sequencing. The convalescent patients' positive SARS-CoV-2 PCR tests were from March to December 2020, which was before the Alpha, Beta and Delta variants emerged in the United States. Each well held more than 1.5 million PBMCs cultured in IMDM containing approximately 5% human AB serum and approximately 9.8 IU/ml IL-2, with approximately 9.2 ug/ml peptide pools added. Half of the culture medium was replaced with fresh IL-2-containing medium on days 3 and 7. Once the cells had been in culture for around ten days, the EasySep CD4+ T cell isolation kit was used to isolate CD4+ T cells by negative selection. PBMCs were separated from whole blood using Ficoll-Paque Plus gradient centrifugation and then either used fresh or cryopreserved at -140C. In general, triplicate wells were set up for every culture condition.

This specimen belongs to a study of vaccination and CD4 T cells after COVID-19 (dated by TCRdb to between 2021 and 2024). Looking at the study overall: SARS-CoV-2 positivity had been established in the convalescent patients by nasal swab PCR, and mild disease was recorded in roughly 9 of these patients and severe disease in one. Post-COVID blood samples were collected from convalescent patients a median of about 92 days after diagnosis, with a range of about 35 to 161 days. Each participant got two doses of either the Pfizer-BioNTech BNT162b2 vaccine (n=8) or the Moderna mRNA-1273 vaccine (n=2). The time from the second vaccine dose to post-vaccine blood sampling had a median of roughly 70 days and ranged from about 14 to 250 days. In control cultures, a CEFX viral epitope pool was used as positive control, an HIV-1 Nef peptide pool was used as negative control, or no peptide was added. The spike-specific CD4+ TCR repertoire was compared before and after mRNA vaccination in around ten COVID-19 convalescent patients and a few infection-naive healthy vaccine recipients. Culture stimuli were overlapping spike peptide pools from SARS-CoV-2 and from the common cold coronaviruses HCoV-NL63, HCoV-OC43 and HCoV-229E. The convalescent cohort comprised six males and four females, including two Hispanic individuals, seven Caucasians, two Asians and one multiracial person. The study at large found these results: Nearly all vaccine-specific clones in convalescent patients (304 of 307) were mono-reactive for SARS-CoV-2 spike rather than cross-reactive with common cold coronaviruses. Among convalescent patients, a median roughly 90% of the SARS-CoV-2-reactive clones seen after vaccination appeared only after vaccination, which suggests priming specific to the vaccine. Only a relatively small number of convalescent patients were included in the study, and early timepoints following natural infection were not analyzed. Although the median number of SARS-CoV-2-reactive clonotypes went up from around 19 after infection to some 40 after vaccination, the increase was not significant.

Receptors were amplified or captured by PCR. DNA from cultured CD4+ T cells underwent TCR sequencing with the Oncomine TCR Beta short-read assay at the Johns Hopkins FTIC core. The QIAamp micro DNA kit was used to extract genomic DNA from the cultured CD4+ T cells. Oncomine TCR Beta libraries from cultured CD4+ T cells were pooled using unique dual indexes and sequenced on an Illumina iSeq 100. The authors processed their data as follows. Non-productive sequences were removed, and CDR3s not starting with C, not ending with F or W, or shorter than 7 amino acids were discarded. The MANAFEST web application was used to identify antigen-specific clonotypes by comparing peptide-stimulated wells against reference wells and other culture wells. Positive clones required FDR below 0.05, an odds ratio above 5, and productive frequency above 0.1% in at least two of three replicate wells. A clonotype counted as cross-reactive if it showed significant expansion both in the SARS-CoV-2 spike wells and in at least one common cold coronavirus spike condition. Levenshtein distances (stringdist) and unrooted phylogenetic trees (ape) in R version 3.6.1 were used to assess CDR3 homology. TCRdb reran the public reads through fastp at Q25 and MiXCR, keeping productive beta chains. Rows with one shared CDR3 protein collapse into an entry with the most common genes and DNA. The V and J calls were determined by TCRdb, not by the authors. This sample comprises approximately 16,000 distinct CDR3 sequences, roughly 34% of them detected only once. In total, the top ten clones hold roughly an eighth of the sample.

The V end loses 3 bases and the J end loses 6 bases, and a stretch of 11 bases separates them. From the germline V gene, CDR1 is KGHDR and CDR2 is SFDVKD. The CDR3 runs 13 residues from the cysteine to the phenylalanine. Only the CDR3 region is kept as DNA, spanning 39 bases read in frame from base 1. The chain uses TRBV24-1 and TRBJ2-7, with no confidently assigned D gene. Material for sequencing was CD4+ T cells from blood, cultured in vitro. This sequence originates from a human donor who had recovered from COVID-19. The DNA sequence is as follows: TGTGCCACCAGTGATAGGGTCGGTTTCGAGCAGTACTTC. It codes for CATSDRVGFEQYF.